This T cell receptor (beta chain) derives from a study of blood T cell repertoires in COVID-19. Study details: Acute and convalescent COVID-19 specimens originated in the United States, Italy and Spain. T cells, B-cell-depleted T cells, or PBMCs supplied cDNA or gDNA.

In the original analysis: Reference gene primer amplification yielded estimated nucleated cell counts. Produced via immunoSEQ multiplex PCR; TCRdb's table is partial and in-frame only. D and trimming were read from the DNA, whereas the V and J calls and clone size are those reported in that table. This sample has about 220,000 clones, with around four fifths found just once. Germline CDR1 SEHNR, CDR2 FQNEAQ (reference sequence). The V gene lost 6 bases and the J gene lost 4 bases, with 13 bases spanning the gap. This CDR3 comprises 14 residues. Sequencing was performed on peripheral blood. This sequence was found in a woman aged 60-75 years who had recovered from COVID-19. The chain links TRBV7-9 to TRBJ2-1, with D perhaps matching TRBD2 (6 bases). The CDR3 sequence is CASRPPGLYNEQFF. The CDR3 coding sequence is TGTGCCAGCAGGCCTCCGGGACTTTACAATGAGCAGTTCTTC.